This section outlines one TCR beta chain sequence together with its context. TCRdb's table, derived via immunoSEQ multiplex PCR, lists solely in-frame clones and lacks some. The sample has approximately 99,000 clones; 82% are singletons. The sample originates from a study of control samples from healthy donors and cancer patients. CDR3 length: 16 amino acids. J lost 6 bases, V lost 2 bases, and 10 bases had no gene match. CDR1 is SGDLS and CDR2 is YYNGEE in the germline V gene. The V gene is TRBV9, the J gene TRBJ2-1, with 8 bases aligning to TRBD2. Sequenced sample: blood. The source of this sequence is a young man in good health. CDR3: CASSVSSGASFNEQFF. In nucleotides, the CDR3 is TGTGCCAGCAGCGTTAGTAGCGGGGCATCGTTCAATGAGCAGTTCTTC.